A selection of T cell receptor beta chains follows, all from one sample in a study of T-cell reconstitution after alpha-beta-depleted transplantation in children. TCRdb used MiXCR to reprocess the PCR reads, holding one entry per CDR3 protein. The table has hundreds of thousands of distinct CDR3 sequences, 12% seen once. Sequenced material: PBMCs from the stem cell graft donor, taken from the stem cell graft. These receptors all stem from a human donor who donated a stem cell graft to a child with acute lymphoblastic leukemia. CDR3s include the opening cysteine and the closing phenylalanine or tryptophan. The order of the fields is J gene, clone size, D gene, V gene, CDR3 protein, CDR3 DNA. A D gene is named only where the DNA matches it firmly. Expanded clones get a size class; other rows say once, few or many, or leave the size out.

j_call: TRBJ2-1
clone_size: NA
d_call: TRBD2
v_call: TRBV4-2
cdr3_aa: CASSQEVGASGREQFF
cdr3_nt: TGTGCCAGCAGCCAAGAAGTCGGCGCTAGCGGGAGGGAGCAGTTCTTC

j_call: TRBJ1-3
clone_size: NA
d_call: NA
v_call: TRBV27
cdr3_aa: CASSSPSHGGTIYF
cdr3_nt: TGTGCCAGCAGTTCCCCCTCCCATGGGGGCACCATATATTTT

j_call: TRBJ1-2
clone_size: many
d_call: NA
v_call: TRBV27
cdr3_aa: CASSPPDRYGYTF
cdr3_nt: TGTGCCAGCAGCCCTCCCGACAGATATGGCTACACCTTC

j_call: TRBJ2-5
clone_size: many
d_call: TRBD2
v_call: TRBV5-1
cdr3_aa: CASSRASGESATQYF
cdr3_nt: TGCGCCAGCAGCCGAGCTAGCGGGGAGTCTGCGACCCAGTACTTC

j_call: TRBJ2-7
clone_size: few
d_call: NA
v_call: TRBV6-2/TRBV6-3
cdr3_aa: CASSYSVRSYEQYF
cdr3_nt: TGTGCCAGCAGTTACTCCGTGAGGTCCTACGAGCAGTACTTC

j_call: TRBJ1-3
clone_size: many
d_call: NA
v_call: TRBV12-3/TRBV12-4
cdr3_aa: CASMSTGGSGNTIYF
cdr3_nt: TGTGCCAGCATGTCCACTGGGGGCTCTGGAAACACCATATATTTT

j_call: TRBJ1-1
clone_size: many
d_call: NA
v_call: TRBV12-3/TRBV12-4
cdr3_aa: CASSYLRGTEAFF
cdr3_nt: TGTGCCAGCAGTTACCTCCGGGGCACTGAAGCTTTCTTT

j_call: TRBJ2-1
clone_size: few
d_call: TRBD2
v_call: TRBV6-1
cdr3_aa: CASSRLAGNEQFF
cdr3_nt: TGTGCCAGCAGCAGACTAGCGGGGAATGAGCAGTTCTTC

j_call: TRBJ2-3
clone_size: NA
d_call: NA
v_call: TRBV24-1
cdr3_aa: CATSARGSSNTDTQYF
cdr3_nt: TGTGCCACCAGCGCCAGGGGAAGCAGCAACACAGATACGCAGTATTTT

j_call: TRBJ1-5
clone_size: many
d_call: NA
v_call: TRBV27
cdr3_aa: CASSFNPNQPQHF
cdr3_nt: TGTGCCAGCAGTTTCAACCCCAATCAGCCCCAGCATTTT

j_call: TRBJ2-4
clone_size: NA
d_call: TRBD1
v_call: TRBV30
cdr3_aa: CAWSAAPDRVNIQYF
cdr3_nt: TGTGCCTGGAGCGCCGCGCCGGACAGGGTAAACATTCAGTACTTC

j_call: TRBJ2-4
clone_size: NA
d_call: NA
v_call: TRBV7-9
cdr3_aa: CASSLALGLVKNSQYF
cdr3_nt: TGTGCCAGCAGCTTAGCGCTGGGTCTAGTAAAAAACAGTCAGTACTTC

j_call: TRBJ1-6
clone_size: many
d_call: TRBD1
v_call: TRBV6-1
cdr3_aa: CASRLYPATGPNSPLHF
cdr3_nt: TGTGCCAGCAGACTATACCCTGCGACAGGGCCTAATTCACCCCTCCACTTT

j_call: TRBJ2-1
clone_size: NA
d_call: NA
v_call: TRBV6-1
cdr3_aa: CASNPSDRPYNEQFF
cdr3_nt: TGTGCCAGCAATCCCAGCGACAGACCCTACAATGAGCAGTTCTTC

j_call: TRBJ1-3
clone_size: many
d_call: NA
v_call: TRBV7-9
cdr3_aa: CASSLPTGSGNTIYF
cdr3_nt: TGTGCCAGCAGCTTACCTACAGGGTCCGGAAACACCATATATTTT

j_call: TRBJ2-3
clone_size: NA
d_call: NA
v_call: TRBV11-1
cdr3_aa: CASSPRPYRVKSNTDTQYF
cdr3_nt: TGTGCCAGCAGCCCCCGCCCTTACAGGGTAAAGTCTAACACAGATACGCAGTATTTT

j_call: TRBJ2-4
clone_size: many
d_call: TRBD1
v_call: TRBV5-1
cdr3_aa: CASSLSRLDPGGIQYF
cdr3_nt: TGCGCCAGCAGCTTATCCCGACTTGACCCAGGGGGCATTCAGTACTTC

j_call: TRBJ2-7
clone_size: few
d_call: NA
v_call: TRBV7-2
cdr3_aa: CASSLAGLASYEQYF
cdr3_nt: TGTGCCAGCAGCTTAGCCGGGTTAGCCTCCTACGAGCAGTACTTC

j_call: TRBJ2-5
clone_size: many
d_call: TRBD2
v_call: TRBV7-9
cdr3_aa: CASSLGLAEYQETQYF
cdr3_nt: TGTGCCAGCAGCTTAGGGCTAGCGGAGTACCAAGAGACCCAGTACTTC

j_call: TRBJ2-1
clone_size: many
d_call: TRBD2
v_call: TRBV25-1
cdr3_aa: CASSEYDGGTIGNEQFF
cdr3_nt: TGTGCCAGCAGTGAATATGACGGGGGGACTATTGGCAATGAGCAGTTCTTC

j_call: TRBJ2-2
clone_size: many
d_call: TRBD2
v_call: TRBV27
cdr3_aa: CASSSLAGGTGELFF
cdr3_nt: TGTGCCAGCAGTTCCCTAGCGGGGGGAACCGGGGAGCTGTTTTTT

j_call: TRBJ2-5
clone_size: many
d_call: NA
v_call: TRBV12-3/TRBV12-4
cdr3_aa: CASTPRSGETQYF
cdr3_nt: TGTGCCAGCACCCCGAGATCGGGAGAGACCCAGTACTTC

j_call: TRBJ1-2
clone_size: many
d_call: NA
v_call: TRBV24-1
cdr3_aa: CATSDGQQNYGYTF
cdr3_nt: TGTGCCACCAGTGATGGGCAACAGAACTATGGCTACACCTTC

j_call: TRBJ1-2
clone_size: many
d_call: NA
v_call: TRBV9
cdr3_aa: CASSPRQVNYGYTF
cdr3_nt: TGTGCCAGCAGCCCGAGACAGGTCAACTATGGCTACACCTTC

j_call: TRBJ1-2
clone_size: NA
d_call: TRBD1
v_call: TRBV7-2
cdr3_aa: CASSYMLDRVDYGYTF
cdr3_nt: TGTGCCAGCAGCTACATGTTGGACAGGGTGGACTATGGCTACACCTTC

j_call: TRBJ2-3
clone_size: many
d_call: NA
v_call: TRBV7-9
cdr3_aa: CASSAGNTDTQYF
cdr3_nt: TGTGCCAGCAGCGCAGGGAACACAGATACGCAGTATTTT

j_call: TRBJ2-7
clone_size: many
d_call: NA
v_call: TRBV20-1
cdr3_aa: CSAQSPRGTYEQYF
cdr3_nt: TGCAGTGCTCAGTCCCCACGCGGTACCTACGAGCAGTACTTC

j_call: TRBJ1-3
clone_size: many
d_call: NA
v_call: TRBV13
cdr3_aa: CASSLRGIGNTIYF
cdr3_nt: TGTGCCAGCAGCTTACGGGGGATTGGAAACACCATATATTTT

j_call: TRBJ1-1
clone_size: many
d_call: NA
v_call: TRBV6-1
cdr3_aa: CASSKMAGWDTEAFF
cdr3_nt: TGTGCCAGCAGTAAAATGGCCGGGTGGGACACTGAAGCTTTCTTT

j_call: TRBJ2-3
clone_size: many
d_call: NA
v_call: TRBV20-1
cdr3_aa: CSARASGTGTDTQYF
cdr3_nt: TGCAGTGCTAGAGCCTCAGGGACGGGCACAGATACGCAGTATTTT

j_call: TRBJ1-2
clone_size: many
d_call: NA
v_call: TRBV25-1
cdr3_aa: CASSDFTQGGHGYTF
cdr3_nt: TGTGCCAGCAGTGATTTTACACAGGGAGGCCATGGCTACACCTTC

j_call: TRBJ2-1
clone_size: many
d_call: NA
v_call: TRBV4-3
cdr3_aa: CASSHGSGIYNEQFF
cdr3_nt: TGCGCCAGCAGCCATGGCTCTGGGATTTACAATGAGCAGTTCTTC

j_call: TRBJ2-2
clone_size: many
d_call: NA
v_call: TRBV5-1
cdr3_aa: CASSFSWETGELFF
cdr3_nt: TGCGCCAGCAGCTTTAGTTGGGAGACCGGGGAGCTGTTTTTT

j_call: TRBJ1-3
clone_size: many
d_call: TRBD1
v_call: TRBV7-8
cdr3_aa: CASSFFLNRDRGNTIYF
cdr3_nt: TGTGCCAGCAGCTTCTTCCTAAACCGGGACAGGGGAAACACCATATATTTT

j_call: TRBJ2-3
clone_size: many
d_call: NA
v_call: TRBV5-1
cdr3_aa: CASSLGSNTDTQYF
cdr3_nt: TGCGCCAGCAGCTTGGGTTCGAACACAGATACGCAGTATTTT

j_call: TRBJ2-7
clone_size: many
d_call: NA
v_call: TRBV3-1
cdr3_aa: CASSQVTKHHEQYF
cdr3_nt: TGTGCCAGCAGCCAAGTCACCAAGCACCACGAGCAGTACTTC

j_call: TRBJ2-1
clone_size: many
d_call: NA
v_call: TRBV12-3/TRBV12-4
cdr3_aa: CASSFTGHNYNEQFF
cdr3_nt: TGTGCCAGCAGTTTCACAGGGCATAACTACAATGAGCAGTTCTTC